What follows describes a single T cell receptor beta chain. Its target is not known. These data come from a study of vaccination and CD4 T cells after COVID-19. The treatment here: roughly ten-day PBMC culture with coronavirus spike peptide pools or control peptides (ViraFEST assay). Before TCRs were sequenced, ViraFEST expanded antigen-specific T cells with peptide pools. Sequencing of cultured CD4+ T cell DNA used the Oncomine TCR Beta short-read assay. Each CDR3 protein gets one entry after TCRdb re-called the PCR reads with MiXCR. This sample has around 14,000 distinct CDR3 sequences; 52% occur once, and the top ten carry 6.5% to 9%. Germline V CDR1 and CDR2: SGHTA, FQGNSA. The CDR3 contains 17 residues. Trimming took 3 bases from V and 1 from J, leaving 17 bases between them.

The source is a human donor who had recovered from COVID-19. Sequencing was done on a sample of CD4+ T cells from blood, cultured in vitro. This chain links TRBV7-2 with TRBJ2-3, with D perhaps matching TRBD1 (6 bases). The CDR3 region has the DNA TGTGCCAGCAGCTTCCGATCCACAGGGTCCGGCACAGATACGCAGTATTTT. It specifies CASSFRSTGSGTDTQYF.